This T cell receptor (beta chain) originates from a study of blood T cell repertoires in COVID-19. On the study more broadly: Spain, Italy and the United States supplied samples that represented acute and convalescent COVID-19. PBMCs, B-cell-depleted T cells, or T cells provided the cDNA or gDNA that made up the material.

Germline V gene sequence: CDR1 GTSNPN, CDR2 SVGIG (reference sequence). This CDR3 has 14 amino acids. The V gene lost 4 bases and the J gene lost 0 bases, with 12 bases spanning the gap. Authors' processing steps: Reference gene primer amplification gave nucleated cell count estimates. Measured with immunoSEQ multiplex PCR; TCRdb has only the in-frame clones, and not every one. V, J and clone size reflect that table, while D and trimming were determined from the DNA. The sample has 170,000 or so clones; 75% to 80% are singletons. The sequenced material came from peripheral blood. This TCR derives from an older woman with acute or convalescent COVID-19. The rearrangement links TRBV30 to TRBJ1-2; D is undetermined. CDR3 in DNA: TGTGCCTGGATCCGCTCGGTAGCTAACTATGGCTACACCTTC. This sequence encodes CAWIRSVANYGYTF.